These T cell receptor beta chains were read from a single sample in a study of metastatic and nonmetastatic thyroid tumors. TCRdb ran MiXCR on the PCR reads. Among approximately 25,000 clones listed, about 26% were seen once. Sequencing used blood. The receptor set was obtained from a male donor with papillary thyroid cancer or a benign thyroid nodule (not recorded which). Some clones in this sample may be carry-over from other donors' samples. Both conserved end residues are part of each CDR3. Fields, in order: V gene, CDR3 length, clone size, D gene, J gene, CDR3 DNA, CDR3 protein. The D gene is left open where the match is weak. The size field is filled for only some rows; it gives once, few, many or a size class.

TRBV18	15	many	NA	TRBJ2-3	TGTGCCAGCTCACCAGGACAGACGAACACAGATACGCAGTATTTT	CASSPGQTNTDTQYF
TRBV6-2/TRBV6-3	16	NA	TRBD2	TRBJ2-5	TGTGCCAGCAGTTACTCCGGGACTAGCGGGCAAGAGACCCAGTACTTC	CASSYSGTSGQETQYF
TRBV2	13	many	NA	TRBJ2-3	TGTGCCAGCAGGTCAAGGGACTTCAATACGCAGTATTTT	CASRSRDFNTQYF
TRBV19	15	many	NA	TRBJ2-2	TGTGCCAGTAGCCCGACTAGACCGGGTTCGGGGGAGCTGTTTTTT	CASSPTRPGSGELFF
TRBV20-1	13	NA	NA	TRBJ1-5	TGCAGTGCTAGCAAAACAGAAAATCAGCCCCAGCATTTT	CSASKTENQPQHF
TRBV6-9	15	NA	NA	TRBJ1-1	TGTGCCAGCAGTTATGGGTTGGGGAGCCTCACTGAAGCTTTCTTT	CASSYGLGSLTEAFF
TRBV27	16	NA	NA	TRBJ1-2	TGTGCCAGCAGTCCGATGCGACCCGGACGTCACTATGGCTACACCTTC	CASSPMRPGRHYGYTF
TRBV12-3/TRBV12-4	14	NA	NA	TRBJ1-5	TGTGCCAGCAGTTTAGGGACCGGCAATCAGCCCCAGCATTTT	CASSLGTGNQPQHF
TRBV28	14	medium-sized	NA	TRBJ2-2	TGTGCCAGCAGTTCGGGGAGAAACACCGGGGAGCTGTTTTTT	CASSSGRNTGELFF
TRBV3-1	11	many	NA	TRBJ1-1	TGTGCCAGCAGAGGGAGCGCTGAAGCTTTCTTT	CASRGSAEAFF
TRBV10-2	15	few	NA	TRBJ1-2	TGCGCCAGAAGCCACCCTGGAAGGAATCCATATGGCTACACCTTC	CARSHPGRNPYGYTF
TRBV28	11	medium-sized	NA	TRBJ2-7	TGTGCCAGCAGTCTAGGGTACGAGCAGTACTTC	CASSLGYEQYF
TRBV11-2	16	NA	TRBD2	TRBJ2-1	TGTGCCAGCAGCTTTTCCGCTAGCGGGGGCTACAATGAGCAGTTCTTC	CASSFSASGGYNEQFF
TRBV5-1	16	many	NA	TRBJ2-2	TGCGCCAGCAGCCCCATATCGTACTCGAACACCGGGGAGCTGTTTTTT	CASSPISYSNTGELFF
TRBV7-2	14	NA	NA	TRBJ2-1	TGTGCCAGCATCCCCCCGCCCGTCGGCAATAAGCAGTTCTTC	CASIPPPVGNKQFF
TRBV7-8	15	few	NA	TRBJ2-3	TGTGCCAGCAGCTCGTCGGGGGATAGGATGGATACGCAGTATTTT	CASSSSGDRMDTQYF
TRBV6-1	13	many	NA	TRBJ2-3	TGTGCCTGCGGGACGCTGGGCACAGATACGCAGTATTTT	CACGTLGTDTQYF
TRBV12-3/TRBV12-4	12	many	NA	TRBJ2-5	TGTACCAGCAGTTGGGGTCCGGAGACCCAGTACTTC	CTSSWGPETQYF
TRBV28	13	many	NA	TRBJ1-1	TGTGCCAGCAGTTTAAACGGACAGAATGAAGCTTTCTTT	CASSLNGQNEAFF
TRBV19	16	many	NA	TRBJ2-5	TGTGCCAGTAGTTCCGAGGGGTGGGACGGACAAGAGACCCAGTACTTC	CASSSEGWDGQETQYF
TRBV29-1	14	NA	NA	TRBJ2-1	TGCAGCGCCCTGGGTGGGTCCTCCTACAATGAGCAGTTCTTC	CSALGGSSYNEQFF
TRBV11-1	15	NA	NA	TRBJ2-1	TGTGCCAGCAGCATTATAAGGCAGGGATACAATGAGCAGTTATTC	CASSIIRQGYNEQLF
TRBV18	13	many	NA	TRBJ2-1	TGTGCCAGCCAACCCCCGCACAGCAATGAGCAGTTCTTC	CASQPPHSNEQFF
TRBV7-2	14	many	NA	TRBJ2-2	TGTGCCAGCAGCCCAGTCCAGAGCACCGGGGAGCTGTTTTTT	CASSPVQSTGELFF
TRBV7-2	15	medium-sized	NA	TRBJ2-7	TGTGCCAGCAGTCAAAAGCGCGGGAACTCCTACGAGCAGTACTTC	CASSQKRGNSYEQYF
TRBV20-1	12	many	NA	TRBJ1-2	TGCAGTGCTAGCCCGGGCAGTGCGGGCTACACCTTC	CSASPGSAGYTF
TRBV14	17	many	TRBD2	TRBJ2-1	TGTGCCAGCAGCCAAGATTTCACCGGGACTACCCACAATGAGCAGTTCTTC	CASSQDFTGTTHNEQFF
TRBV7-3	13	NA	NA	TRBJ1-1	TGTGCCAGCAGCTTAACCGGGCAGACTGAAGCTTTCTTT	CASSLTGQTEAFF
TRBV20-1	14	medium-sized	NA	TRBJ2-7	TGCAGTGCTAGAGTGATACAGGACGCCTACGAGCAGTACTTC	CSARVIQDAYEQYF
TRBV5-5	17	many	NA	TRBJ2-1	TGTGCCAGCAGCTTGGGAAGTCTAGCGTGGAGGAACAATGAGCAGTTCTTC	CASSLGSLAWRNNEQFF
TRBV11-2	13	NA	NA	TRBJ2-2	TGTGCCAGCAGCCTCACAGGGTTCGGGGAGCTGTTTTTT	CASSLTGFGELFF
TRBV19	14	medium-sized	TRBD1	TRBJ1-6	TGTGCCAGTAGTCAAGACAGGGGAGGTTCACCCCTCCACTTT	CASSQDRGGSPLHF
TRBV24-1	15	many	NA	TRBJ2-5	TGTGCCACCAGTGATTTAGGGGGGGCGACGGAGACCCAGTACTTC	CATSDLGGATETQYF
TRBV9	15	NA	NA	TRBJ1-2	TGTGCCAGCAGCGTAGAACAGCTCGGCCCCTATGGCTACACCTTC	CASSVEQLGPYGYTF
TRBV30	13	many	NA	TRBJ2-1	TGTGCCTGGAGTGTACCCCCAGCCAGTGAGCAGTTCTTC	CAWSVPPASEQFF
TRBV11-1	13	NA	NA	TRBJ1-1	TGTGCCAGCAGGGCACGGGTGAACACTGAATCTTTCTTT	CASRARVNTESFF
TRBV6-2/TRBV6-3	14	few	NA	TRBJ2-7	TGTGCCAGCAGTGACGGGTGTAATTCCTACGAGTGGTACTTC	CASSDGCNSYEWYF
TRBV3-1	15	many	NA	TRBJ2-4	TGTGCCAGCAGCCAGAAAAGCCTAGCCAAAAACATTCAGTACTTC	CASSQKSLAKNIQYF
TRBV11-2	17	NA	TRBD1	TRBJ2-5	TGTGCCAGCAGCTTAGTGGGGGGGTGGACAGGGGAAGAGACCCAGTACTTC	CASSLVGGWTGEETQYF
TRBV20-1	15	many	TRBD2	TRBJ2-3	TGCAGTGCCCCGGGCAGGCTAGCGGGAGAGGGTACGCAGTATTTT	CSAPGRLAGEGTQYF
TRBV28	18	medium-sized	NA	TRBJ2-3	TGTGCCAGCACCGGCGAGCCTAGAGACGGATCTAGCACAGATACGCAGTATTTT	CASTGEPRDGSSTDTQYF
TRBV20-1	15	many	TRBD1	TRBJ2-7	TGCAGTGCTCCTACGGACAGGGGCACTTTCTACGAGCAGTACTTC	CSAPTDRGTFYEQYF
TRBV5-1	13	NA	NA	TRBJ2-4	TGCGCCAGCAGCTTGAAGGCAAGGGACATTCAGTACTTC	CASSLKARDIQYF
TRBV6-2/TRBV6-3	12	few	NA	TRBJ2-7	TGTGCCAGCAGTAACCCTCTATATCCCTCGGTCTTT	CASSNPLYPSVF
TRBV29-1	13	NA	NA	TRBJ1-1	TGCAGCGTTGAATTCCTGGGGGGCACTGAAGCTTTCTTT	CSVEFLGGTEAFF
TRBV9	16	NA	TRBD2	TRBJ2-7	TGTGCCAGCAGCCCGAGTGGGGGACTAGCACTCCGCGAGCAGTACTTC	CASSPSGGLALREQYF
TRBV4-1	14	NA	NA	TRBJ1-1	TGCGCCAGCAGCCAAGAAGGGTGGGGCACTGAAGCTTTCTTT	CASSQEGWGTEAFF
TRBV5-1	15	NA	NA	TRBJ2-7	TGCGCCAGCAGCCCACCTCGTGACAGGTTCTACGAGCAGTACTTC	CASSPPRDRFYEQYF
TRBV19	15	medium-sized	NA	TRBJ1-5	TGTGCCAGTAAAAACCTCAGGGAAGGAAGCCAGCCCCAGCATTTT	CASKNLREGSQPQHF
TRBV27	16	NA	NA	TRBJ1-5	TGTGCCAGCGTGGATTGGGGGAGTGGGACGGGTCAGCCCCAGCATTTT	CASVDWGSGTGQPQHF
TRBV19	13	medium-sized	NA	TRBJ1-5	TGTGCCAGTAGTGCGGACATACGTCAGCCCCAGCATTTT	CASSADIRQPQHF
TRBV28	12	many	NA	TRBJ2-7	TGTGCCAGCAGTTTAACACAGGGTGAGCAGTACTTC	CASSLTQGEQYF
TRBV5-1	19	many	TRBD2	TRBJ2-6	TGCGCCAGCAGCCCCCGCCGGGGTAGCGGGCGATTAGGGGCCAACGTCCTGACTTTC	CASSPRRGSGRLGANVLTF
TRBV20-1	15	few	TRBD1	TRBJ1-1	TGCAGTGCTAGTCCAGGGGGGCTACGTCTGACTGAATCCTTCTTT	CSASPGGLRLTESFF
TRBV2	14	few	NA	TRBJ2-5	TGTGCCAGCAGTGAATCAGTGGGGCAAGAGACCCAGTACTTC	CASSESVGQETQYF
TRBV6-1	12	few	NA	TRBJ2-3	TGTGCCAGCTCGGCAGTAGCAGATACGCAGTATTTT	CASSAVADTQYF
TRBV19	15	NA	TRBD1	TRBJ1-5	TGTGCCAGTAATGACAGGGGAAAGGGCAATCAGCCCCAGCATTTT	CASNDRGKGNQPQHF
TRBV4-2	17	many	TRBD1	TRBJ2-7	TGTGCCAGCAGCCGAGACGCGACAGGGGGGAGCTCCTACGAGCAGTACTTC	CASSRDATGGSSYEQYF
TRBV7-8	16	medium-sized	NA	TRBJ2-7	TGTGCCAGCAGTTTCGATTCGGGCTTGGAGTCCTACGAGCAGTACTTC	CASSFDSGLESYEQYF
TRBV11-2	18	NA	NA	TRBJ1-3	TGTGCCAGCAGCTCCACAAGATCACAGGGTTCGGAACGAAACACCATATATTTT	CASSSTRSQGSERNTIYF